This TCR beta chain was identified during a study of T-cell reconstitution after alpha-beta-depleted transplantation in children. This sample's TCRbeta library carried unique molecular identifier barcodes. TCRdb fed the PCR reads into MiXCR, producing one record per CDR3 protein. This table has about 500,000 distinct CDR3 sequences, 30% to 35% appearing once. This clonotype was observed at least ten times. The sequenced sample was PBMCs from the stem cell graft donor, obtained from the stem cell graft. This sequence was found in a human donor who donated a stem cell graft to a child with aplastic anemia.

The CDR3 nucleotides read TGTGCCAGTAGTATAGATTTGATTGGCGTGGATACGCAGTATTTT. This encodes CASSIDLIGVDTQYF. This sequence joins TRBV19 and TRBJ2-3; D unclear. The CDR3 runs 15 residues. Trimming pared 0 bases from V and 6 bases from J, leaving 13 bases between. Looked up from germline, CDR1 is LNHDA and CDR2 is SQIVND (reference sequence).